What follows are 20 T cell receptor beta chains derived from one specimen sequenced in a study of regulatory and conventional T cells in RAG deficiency. TCRdb keeps only in-frame clones here, not all; method: immunoSEQ multiplex PCR. In the table there are around 30,000 clones, about nine tenths of which are singletons. The data were also submitted as part of a second study, on regulatory T cells. This second study says: Amplification used 52 TRBV primers and 13 TRBJ primers.

Source material: CD8+ T cells sorted from blood. These receptors originate from a human donor in good health.

The genes are TRBV6-1 and TRBJ2-7; D not resolved. Trimming pared 3 bases from V and 5 bases from J, leaving 23 bases between. The germline V gene encodes CDR1 MNHNS and CDR2 SASEGT. CDR3 length: 17 amino acids. CDR3 bases: TGTGCCAGCAGTGAGGGCAGTAGGTATGGGGAATCCCACGAGCAGTACTTC. This codes for CASSEGSRYGESHEQYF.

The rearrangement uses TRBV7-8 and TRBJ1-6; perhaps TRBD1 as D (5 bases). The CDR3 is 16 residues long. Germline CDR1 and CDR2: SGHVS and FQNEAQ. Trimming took off 3 bases at V and 7 bases at J, with 16 bases between the two ends. The DNA of the CDR3 is TGTGCCAGCAGCTTGAGTTGGGACGCTGGGAATTCACCCCTCCACTTT. It encodes CASSLSWDAGNSPLHF.

The V and J genes are TRBV7-3 and TRBJ2-1; TRBD2 agrees at 9 bases. Germline CDR1 SGHTA, CDR2 FQGTGA. Trimming took 5 bases from V and 8 from J; bases not matched to a gene: 10. The CDR3 has 15 residues. The CDR3 region is CASSLHSGSGDEQFF. The CDR3 DNA sequence: TGTGCCAGCAGCCTACATAGCGGGAGCGGCGATGAGCAGTTCTTC.

The chain carries TRBV2 and TRBJ1-1; D may be TRBD1 (6 bases). Germline values: CDR1 SNHLY, CDR2 FYNNEI. Trimming pared 3 bases from V and 6 bases from J, leaving 17 bases between. This CDR3 has 15 amino acids. CDR3 in amino acids: CASSEAYRDIAEAFF. CDR3 bases: TGTGCCAGCAGTGAGGCTTACAGGGATATCGCTGAAGCTTTCTTT.

In the case of this clone: One end of the junction varies from germline; a read error may be responsible. The chain couples TRBV27 to TRBJ2-7, with 10 bases identical to TRBD1. Germline V gives CDR1 MNHEY, CDR2 SMNVEV (reference sequence). CDR3 size: 12 residues. CDR3 in amino acids: CASRTGTGAPVF. As DNA, the CDR3 is TGTGCCAGCAGAACCGGGACAGGGGCCCCCGTCTTC.

The rearrangement links TRBV6-1 to TRBJ2-5; D ambiguous. The germline CDR1 and CDR2 sequences are MNHNS and SASEGT. The ends were cut back, 3 bases at V and 5 bases at J, with 10 bases in the middle. This CDR3 spans 13 amino acids. The CDR3 DNA is TGTGCCAGCAGTGAGGCCGGGTGGGAGACCCAGTACTTC. Encoded protein: CASSEAGWETQYF.

V and J are TRBV4-1 and TRBJ2-1; possibly TRBD1 or TRBD2 for D (5 bases each). V gave up 4 bases and J gave up 2 bases, with 15 bases separating them. Germline V gene sequence: CDR1 MGHRA, CDR2 YSYEKL. CDR3 length: 16 residues. CDR3 coding DNA: TGCGCCAGCAGCCTAATCGGGACGGTAACCTACAATGAGCAGTTCTTC. It encodes CASSLIGTVTYNEQFF.

The chain links TRBV27 to TRBJ1-5, with 9 positions matching TRBD1. V lost 6 bases, J lost 0 bases, and 6 bases stayed unmatched. The CDR3 consists of 16 residues. Per the germline V gene, CDR1 is MNHEY and CDR2 is SMNVEV (reference sequence). The DNA for the CDR3 is TGTGCCAGCAGACGGACAGGGGAATATAGCAATCAGCCCCAGCATTTT. It codes for CASRRTGEYSNQPQHF.

The V call is TRBV15, the J call TRBJ2-1; D is unclear. V dropped 5 bases and J dropped 7 bases, with 12 bases sitting between them. The CDR3 contains 13 residues. CDR1 is LNHNV and CDR2 is YYDKDF in the germline V gene (reference sequence). The CDR3 region is CATSDLFRNEQFF. CDR3 coding DNA: TGTGCCACCAGCGACCTTTTTCGTAATGAGCAGTTCTTC.

The chain employs TRBV27 and TRBJ1-1; D not resolved. The CDR3 extends over 11 amino acids. Trimming took off 6 bases at V and 5 bases at J, with 7 bases between the two ends. Germline loops: CDR1 MNHEY, CDR2 SMNVEV (reference sequence). CDR3 sequence: CASRAGTEAFF. CDR3 nucleotides: TGTGCCAGCAGGGCTGGAACTGAAGCTTTCTTT.

The chain is built from TRBV15 and TRBJ2-7; D possibly corresponds to TRBD2 (6 bases). V lost 7 bases, J lost 7 bases, and 14 bases lay in between. Germline V gives CDR1 LNHNV, CDR2 YYDKDF (reference sequence). The CDR3 covers 12 residues. CDR3 DNA: TGTGCCACCACCATGGGAGGCAAGGAGCAGTACTTC. Translation gives CATTMGGKEQYF.

In its sample, this clone was seen once. The genes are TRBV9 and TRBJ2-1, with 9 bases lining up with TRBD1. This CDR3 has 13 amino acids. Germline CDR1 SGDLS, CDR2 YYNGEE. Germline trimming cut 4 bases from V and 7 bases from J; bases unmatched to any gene: 3. CDR3 in DNA: TGTGCCAGCAGCCCCGGACAGGGGAATGAGCAGTTCTTC. Its translation is CASSPGQGNEQFF.

The rearrangement joins TRBV9 to TRBJ2-3; tentative D call: TRBD1 (5 bases). This CDR3 has 14 amino acids. CDR1 is SGDLS, CDR2 YYNGEE, per germline. V was trimmed by 0 bases and J by 6 bases, leaving 11 bases between them. DNA of the CDR3: TGTGCCAGCAGCGTAGCCTATAGGGGTGATACGCAGTATTTT. Translation gives CASSVAYRGDTQYF.

The chain has TRBV7-8 and TRBJ2-5, with 7 positions matching TRBD1. The junction had 11 bases not matched to a gene; V was cut back by 5 bases and J by 2 bases. CDR1 is SGHVS, CDR2 FQNEAQ, per germline. The CDR3 has 16 residues. Here the CDR3 reads CASSSTGASLQETQYF. In DNA, the CDR3 is TGTGCCAGCAGCAGTACAGGGGCGTCGCTTCAAGAGACCCAGTACTTC.

There are a few counts of this clone. The rearrangement joins TRBV19 to TRBJ2-7; 7 bases are shared with TRBD1. CDR3 length equals 17 residues. Germline assignment: CDR1 LNHDA and CDR2 SQIVND (reference sequence). J was trimmed by 1 base and V by 0 bases; bases with no gene match: 9. The DNA for the CDR3 is TGTGCCAGTAGTATAGATCTATCGGGACAGACATCCTACGAGCAGTACTTC. Translating it yields CASSIDLSGQTSYEQYF.

This clone came up once. J is TRBJ2-7 and V is TRBV11-2, with 7 bases lining up with TRBD2. Germline CDR1 SGHAT, CDR2 FQNNGV. The CDR3 length is 15 residues. J lost 1 base, V lost 6 bases, and 9 bases had no gene match. The CDR3 DNA reads TGTGCCAGCAGGGGGATTGCGCGGGAGTCCTACGAGCAGTACTTC. It is translated as CASRGIARESYEQYF. The full variable domain, completed using reference TRBV11-2 and TRBJ2-7, is EAGVAQSPRYKIIEKRQSVAFWCNPISGHATLYWYQQILGQGPKLLIQFQNNGVVDDSQLPKDRFSAERLKGVDSTLKIQPAKLEDSAVYLCASRGIARESYEQYFGPGTRLTVT.

This chain joins TRBV9 and TRBJ1-1; D is uncertain. Between the trimmed V and J ends, which lost 3 bases and 5 bases, there was a span of 11 bases. This CDR3 is built from 13 residues. The germline V gene has CDR1 SGDLS and CDR2 YYNGEE. The DNA for the CDR3 is TGTGCCAGCAGCGCGGGTGGGGAAACTGAAGCTTTCTTT. Its translation: CASSAGGETEAFF.

The rearrangement joins TRBV5-4 to TRBJ2-3; the D is unclear. V lost 4 bases, J lost 2 bases, and 26 bases lay in between. Germline V gives CDR1 SGHNT, CDR2 YYREEE (reference sequence). This CDR3 has 19 residues. DNA for the CDR3: TGTGCCAGCAGCCCGCCGAGTTGGGGTCCCCTCCTCTACACAGATACGCAGTATTTT. It specifies CASSPPSWGPLLYTDTQYF.

This clone was seen once. The rearrangement links TRBV27 to TRBJ1-1; 9 bases match TRBD1. The CDR3 extends over 12 amino acids. With V trimmed by 5 bases and J by 11 bases, 6 bases remained unmatched. Germline V gene lookup returns CDR1 MNHEY and CDR2 SMNVEV (reference sequence). Here the CDR3 DNA reads TGTGCCAGCAGTCCTACAGGGGGCTGGGCTTTCTTT. Protein sequence: CASSPTGGWAFF.

This chain connects TRBV27 to TRBJ1-1, with a weak D call TRBD1 (5 bases). Trimming removed 4 bases from V and 4 bases from J, with 19 bases in between. From germline, CDR1 is MNHEY and CDR2 SMNVEV (reference sequence). There are 16 residues in the CDR3. Written as DNA, the CDR3 is TGTGCCAGCAGTTCCTCGGTGGGGGGAGTGGGCACTGAAGCTTTCTTT. Translation gives CASSSSVGGVGTEAFF.